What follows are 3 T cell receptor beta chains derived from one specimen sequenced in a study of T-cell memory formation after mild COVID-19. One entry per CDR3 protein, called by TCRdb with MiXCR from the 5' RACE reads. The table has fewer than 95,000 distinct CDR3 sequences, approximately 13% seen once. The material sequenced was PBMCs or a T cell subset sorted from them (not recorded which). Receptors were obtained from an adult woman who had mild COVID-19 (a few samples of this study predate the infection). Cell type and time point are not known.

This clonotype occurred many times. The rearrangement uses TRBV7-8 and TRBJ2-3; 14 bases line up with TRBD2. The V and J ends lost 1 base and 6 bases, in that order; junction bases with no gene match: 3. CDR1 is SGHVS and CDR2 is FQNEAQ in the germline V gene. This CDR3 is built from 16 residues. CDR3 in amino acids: CASSLETSGGVDTQYF. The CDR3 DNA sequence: TGTGCCAGCAGCTTAGAGACTAGCGGGGGGGTCGATACGCAGTATTTT. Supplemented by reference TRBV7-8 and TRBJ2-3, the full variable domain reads GAGVSQSPRYKVAKRGQDVALRCDPISGHVSLFWYQQALGQGPEFLTYFQNEAQLDKSGLPSDRFFAERPEGSVSTLKIQRTQQEDSAVYLCASSLETSGGVDTQYFGPGTRLTVL.

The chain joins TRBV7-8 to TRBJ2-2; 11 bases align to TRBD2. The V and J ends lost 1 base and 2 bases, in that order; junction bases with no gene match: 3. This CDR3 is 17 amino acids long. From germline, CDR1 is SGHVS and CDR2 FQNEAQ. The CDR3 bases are TGTGCCAGCAGCTTAGGACTAGCGGGGACAAACACCGGGGAGCTGTTTTTT. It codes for CASSLGLAGTNTGELFF.

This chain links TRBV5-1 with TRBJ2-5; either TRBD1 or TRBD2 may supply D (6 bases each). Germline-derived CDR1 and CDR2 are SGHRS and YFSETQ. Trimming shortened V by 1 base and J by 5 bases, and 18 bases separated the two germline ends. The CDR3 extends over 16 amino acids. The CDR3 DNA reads TGCGCCAGCAGCTTGAAGGGCGGGACATCGTTTGAGACCCAGTACTTC. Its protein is CASSLKGGTSFETQYF.